The clone carrying this T cell receptor beta chain was counted at least ten times. What it recognizes is unknown. These data are taken from a study of T cell repertoires in cytomegalovirus infection. The CDR3 runs 15 residues. CDR1 MDHEN and CDR2 SYDVKM come from the germline V gene. Trimming cost V 5 bases and J 3 bases, with 16 bases left between them. TCRdb re-derived calls from the reads in MiXCR, one entry per CDR3 protein. The table has tens of thousands of distinct CDR3 sequences, roughly 22% seen once. Specimen: CD8+ T cells from cultured PBMCs, collected from culture after CMV antigen stimulation. This TCR derives from a human donor in good health (CMV status not recorded). Some clones in this sample may be carry-over from other donors' samples. This sequence joins TRBV28 and TRBJ2-5; unclear D gene. CDR3 residues: CASSPARKEKETQYF. The DNA of the CDR3 is TGTGCCAGCAGTCCTGCCAGGAAGGAAAAAGAGACCCAGTACTTC.